This T cell receptor (beta chain) was observed in a study of shared clonotypes between healthy human individuals. Points from the study as a whole: Generation of non-shared clonotypes was less probable than generation of clonotypes shared by all four donors. Shared across several donors were roughly 5% of the naive CD4 clonotypes.

The repertoire was sequenced with immunoSEQ multiplex PCR; TCRdb's copy has only in-frame clones and lacks some. The sample gives hundreds of thousands of clones, roughly 96% of which show up once; approximately 0.1% is in the top ten. Trimming removed 0 bases from V and 7 bases from J; junction bases left unmatched: 6. The germline V gene encodes CDR1 SGDLS and CDR2 YYNGEE. The CDR3 extends over 16 amino acids. Naive CD8 cells lacked CD45RO and underwent positive selection for CCR7, leaving out terminally differentiated effector memory CD45RA+ cells. In this sample, this clone turned up a few times. Antigen: not known.

The receptor comes from a woman in her thirties in good health. The chain carries TRBV9 and TRBJ2-2; 10 bases agree with TRBD2. The specimen sequenced was naive CD8+ T cells sorted from blood. CDR3 sequence: CASSVGLAGEVGELFF. The CDR3 DNA follows: TGTGCCAGCAGCGTAGGTCTAGCGGGAGAGGTCGGGGAGCTGTTTTTT.